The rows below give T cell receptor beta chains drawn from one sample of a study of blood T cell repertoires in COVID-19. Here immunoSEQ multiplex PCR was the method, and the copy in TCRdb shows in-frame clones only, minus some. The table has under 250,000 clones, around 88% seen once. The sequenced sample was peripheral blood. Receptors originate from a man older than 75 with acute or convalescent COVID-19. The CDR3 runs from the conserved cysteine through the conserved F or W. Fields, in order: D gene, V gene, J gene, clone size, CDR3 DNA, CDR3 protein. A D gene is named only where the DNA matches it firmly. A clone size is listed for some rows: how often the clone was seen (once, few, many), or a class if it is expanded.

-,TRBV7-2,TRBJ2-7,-,TGTGCCAGCAGCCAAAACAGGGGGGGGTTTTTCGAGCAGTACTTC,CASSQNRGGFFEQYF
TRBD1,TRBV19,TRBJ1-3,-,TGTGCCAGTAGACCACAGGGGGCGAAGGGAAACACCATATATTTT,CASRPQGAKGNTIYF
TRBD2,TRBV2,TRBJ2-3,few,TGTGCCAGTAGACTAGCGGGAGGGTCAGATACGCAGTATTTT,CASRLAGGSDTQYF
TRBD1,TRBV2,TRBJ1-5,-,TGTGCCAGCAGAGGGGGCGTTAATCAGCCCCAGCATTTT,CASRGGVNQPQHF
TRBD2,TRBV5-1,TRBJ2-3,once,TGCGCCAGCAGCTTGGCACTAGCGGGCCATACAGATACGCAGTATTTT,CASSLALAGHTDTQYF
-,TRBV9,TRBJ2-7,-,TGTGCCAGCAGCCCGCGGGAATGGGGCTACGAGCAGTACTTC,CASSPREWGYEQYF
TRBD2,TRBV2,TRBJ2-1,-,TGTGCCAGCACCCCCTTACCGGGAGGCCTAGAGTTCTTC,CASTPLPGGLEFF
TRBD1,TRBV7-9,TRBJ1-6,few,TGTGCCAGCAGCCTCGGACAGGGTAGTTCACCCCTCCACTTT,CASSLGQGSSPLHF
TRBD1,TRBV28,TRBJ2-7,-,TGTGCCAGCAGTACCACAGGGGCACACTACGAGCAGTACTTC,CASSTTGAHYEQYF
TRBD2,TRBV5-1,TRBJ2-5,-,TGCGCCAGCAGCCCGGGACTAGCGGGAGGGCCAGGGGAGACCCAGTACTTC,CASSPGLAGGPGETQYF
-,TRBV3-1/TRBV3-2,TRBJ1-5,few,TGTGCCAGCAGCCAAGAGGACAACCCGGGCGGCAATCAGCCCCAGCATTTT,CASSQEDNPGGNQPQHF
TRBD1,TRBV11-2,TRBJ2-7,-,TGTGCCAGCAGTTTGACAGGGGGGTCCTACGAGCAGTACTTC,CASSLTGGSYEQYF
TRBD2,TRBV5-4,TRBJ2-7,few,TGTGCCAGCAGCTTGGAGAGCGGGAGCCTCTACGAGCAGTACTTC,CASSLESGSLYEQYF
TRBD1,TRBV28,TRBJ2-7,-,TGTGCCAGCGGCGGACAGGTTCCCTACGAGCAGTACTTC,CASGGQVPYEQYF
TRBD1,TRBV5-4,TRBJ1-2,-,TGTGCCAGCAGCCCGGACAGGGTAGGTGGCTACACCTTC,CASSPDRVGGYTF
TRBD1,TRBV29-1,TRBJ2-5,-,TGCAGCGCCAGACAGGGGACGGCGGCCCAGTACTTC,CSARQGTAAQYF
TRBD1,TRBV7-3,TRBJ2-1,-,TGTGCCAGCAGCCCCGGGACAGGGGACTTCAATGAGCAGTTCTTC,CASSPGTGDFNEQFF
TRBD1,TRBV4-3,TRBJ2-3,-,TGCGCCAGCAGCCAAGGACAGGGGGCTGTAGATACGCAGTATTTT,CASSQGQGAVDTQYF
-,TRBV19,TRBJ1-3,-,TGTGCCAGTAGAGACCCGGGACACCTAAGCTCTGGAAACACCATATATTTT,CASRDPGHLSSGNTIYF
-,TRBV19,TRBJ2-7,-,TGTGCCAGTAGTATAGAACAGGGTGGAGGAGGCTACGAGCAGTACTTC,CASSIEQGGGGYEQYF
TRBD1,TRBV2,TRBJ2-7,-,TGTGCCAGCACTTTACGGGACAGAACTCGCGAGCAGTACTTC,CASTLRDRTREQYF
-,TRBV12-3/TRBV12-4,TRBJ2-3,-,TGTGCCAGCAGTGAGCCCCCCACAGATACGCAGTATTTT,CASSEPPTDTQYF
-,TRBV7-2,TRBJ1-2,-,TGTGCCAGCAGCTTAGGGCGGGGAAGGGATGGCTACACCTTC,CASSLGRGRDGYTF
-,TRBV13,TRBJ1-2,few,TGTGCCAGCAGCCGGATCTGGAGGAACTATGGCTACACCTTC,CASSRIWRNYGYTF
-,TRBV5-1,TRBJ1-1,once,TGCGCCAGCAGCTTGGCCGTGGGGACTCAGGACACTGAAGCTTTCTTT,CASSLAVGTQDTEAFF
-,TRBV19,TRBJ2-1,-,TGTGCCAGTAGTAAGACCGGGGGAGCCTACAATGAGCAGTTCTTC,CASSKTGGAYNEQFF
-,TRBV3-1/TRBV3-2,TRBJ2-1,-,TGTGCCAGCAGCCAAGGATGGCTAGGAACGCAGTTCTTC,CASSQGWLGTQFF
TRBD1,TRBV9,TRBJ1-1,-,TGTGCCAGCAGCGTAGTTCCAGGGGGAGGTGCGGGCACTGAAGCTTTCTTT,CASSVVPGGGAGTEAFF
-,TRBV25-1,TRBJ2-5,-,TGTGCCAGCAGTGAATATCGTAGCCAAGAGACCCAGTACTTC,CASSEYRSQETQYF
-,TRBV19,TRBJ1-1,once,TGTGCCAGTAGCACCGCCGGGGGAAACACTGAAGCTTTCTTT,CASSTAGGNTEAFF
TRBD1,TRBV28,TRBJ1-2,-,TGTGCCAGCAGACAGACAGGGTACAAGAACTATGGCTACACCTTC,CASRQTGYKNYGYTF
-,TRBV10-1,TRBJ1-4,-,TGCGCCAGCAGTGATAACCGGGGAGGGAGTGAAAAACTGTTTTTT,CASSDNRGGSEKLFF
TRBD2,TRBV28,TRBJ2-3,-,TGTGCCCTCACGGGACTAGCGGAAAGCACAGATACGCAGTATTTT,CALTGLAESTDTQYF